Presented here are 22 T cell receptor beta chains from one specimen sequenced in a study of shared clonotypes between healthy human individuals. Using immunoSEQ multiplex PCR, the repertoire was profiled, and TCRdb retains in-frame clones only, with some absent. The repertoire has roughly 2.1 million clones, approximately 94% of them found once; the top ten carry roughly 1.8%. In the naive CD8 group, cells lacked CD45RO and were positively selected for CCR7, so terminally differentiated effector memory CD45RA+ cells were left out. The sequencing input was naive CD8+ T cells from PBMCs. These TCRs come from a man between 18 and 35 years old in good health. Some clones in this sample may be carry-over from other donors' samples.

This chain joins TRBV4-3 and TRBJ2-1; 10 nucleotides line up with TRBD2. The germline V gene encodes CDR1 LGHNA and CDR2 YSLEER. Trimming removed 1 base from V and 6 bases from J; junction bases left unmatched: 6. The length of the CDR3 is 16 residues. This CDR3 is CASSQATGLAFNEQFF. CDR3 sequence (DNA): TGCGCCAGCAGCCAAGCGACGGGACTAGCGTTCAATGAGCAGTTCTTC.

The chain carries TRBV14 and TRBJ2-2; 8 bases align to TRBD1. The CDR3 has 15 residues. Germline CDR1 and CDR2: SGHDN and FVKESK. J was trimmed by 7 bases and V by 1 base; bases with no gene match: 5. As DNA, the CDR3 is TGTGCCAGCAGCCAAGTGGCAGGGGGCCTCGGGGAGCTGTTTTTT. Its translation: CASSQVAGGLGELFF.

The chain recombines TRBV28 with TRBJ2-1; 12 bases agree with TRBD2. Germline trimming cut 6 bases from V and 6 bases from J; bases unmatched to any gene: 9. Germline assignment: CDR1 MDHEN and CDR2 SYDVKM. The CDR3 spans 16 residues. Written as DNA, the CDR3 is TGTGCCAGCAGCCCCCCGCGACTAGCGGGAGTCAATGAGCAGTTCTTC. Translation gives CASSPPRLAGVNEQFF.

A note on this clone: Germline is not matched at one junction end, which may reflect a read error. V gene TRBV9 combines with J gene TRBJ2-2; 8 bases are shared with TRBD2. CDR3 size: 16 residues. Per the germline V gene, CDR1 is SGDLS and CDR2 is YYNGEE. The CDR3 region is CASSVYDSGNPGELFF. The CDR3 region has the DNA TGTGCCAGCAGCGTATATGATAGCGGGAACCCCGGGGAGCTGTTTTTT.

V usage is TRBV14 and J usage is TRBJ1-2; D is undetermined. Per germline, CDR1 SGHDN and CDR2 FVKESK. V gave up 5 bases and J gave up 7 bases, with 14 bases separating them. CDR3 length: 13 residues. CDR3 sequence (DNA): TGTGCCAGCAGCGAGTTAGGCGTAGCTGGCTACACCTTC. Translated, it gives CASSELGVAGYTF.

The rearrangement joins TRBV13 to TRBJ2-6; no reliable D call. The CDR3 is made up of 14 amino acids. Per germline, CDR1 PRHDT and CDR2 FYEKMQ (reference sequence). V was cut by 8 bases and J by 5 bases, with 13 bases left in between. The DNA of the CDR3 is TGTGCCAGCGGACGGCCGCTTAGGGCCAACGTCCTGACTTTC. Protein product: CASGRPLRANVLTF.

The chain recombines TRBV9 with TRBJ1-5; TRBD1 matches at 7 bases. V gave up 4 bases and J gave up 6 bases; unmatched junction bases: 7. This CDR3 spans 14 amino acids. Germline V gene data show CDR1 as SGDLS and CDR2 as YYNGEE. The CDR3 DNA reads as TGTGCCAGCAGCCCCAGACAGGGAGGTCAGCCCCAGCATTTT. Residues: CASSPRQGGQPQHF.

V and J are TRBV6-1 and TRBJ1-1, with no clear D. This CDR3 comprises 15 residues. Germline V gene lookup returns CDR1 MNHNS and CDR2 SASEGT. V was shortened by 2 bases and J by 8 bases, with 18 bases between the two germline ends. CDR3 coding DNA: TGTGCCAGCAGTGAATTTGACCGCGCGGGATTAGAAGCTTTCTTT. It translates to CASSEFDRAGLEAFF.

The CDR3 sequence is CASSESLAPTYEQYF. The CDR3 nucleotides are TGCGCCAGCAGTGAGAGTTTAGCCCCAACCTACGAGCAGTACTTC. The chain recombines TRBV10-1 with TRBJ2-7; D is undetermined. Looked up from germline, CDR1 is WNHNN and CDR2 is SYGVQD (reference sequence). CDR3 length: 15 amino acids. With 2 bases removed from V and 2 bases from J, the gap between germline ends came to 13 bases.

The gene calls are TRBV5-1 and TRBJ2-5; 12 nucleotides agree with TRBD2. CDR1 SGHRS and CDR2 YFSETQ come from the germline V gene. The CDR3 covers 17 residues. The J segment lost 5 bases and the V segment lost 3 bases, leaving 11 bases of the junction unmatched. The CDR3 coding sequence is TGCGCCAGCAGCTGGGACTCTAGCGGGAGGGCCTTGGAGACCCAGTACTTC. Translating gives CASSWDSSGRALETQYF.

The chain joins TRBV9 to TRBJ1-2; no clear D. This CDR3 is 14 amino acids long. Germline values: CDR1 SGDLS, CDR2 YYNGEE. Trimming shortened V by 4 bases and J by 6 bases, and 16 bases separated the two germline ends. The chain's CDR3 is CASSQSPDGDGYTF. DNA for the CDR3: TGTGCCAGCAGCCAGTCCCCAGATGGCGATGGCTACACCTTC.

The gene calls are TRBV11-2 and TRBJ2-1, with 8 bases matching TRBD1. The J segment lost 1 base and the V segment lost 8 bases, leaving 7 bases of the junction unmatched. The CDR3 spans 15 residues. CDR1 is SGHAT, CDR2 FQNNGV, per germline. CDR3 residues: CASQQGGGSYNEQFF. For the CDR3, the DNA is TGTGCCAGCCAACAGGGGGGCGGATCCTACAATGAGCAGTTCTTC.

The chain couples TRBV14 to TRBJ2-5; D gene uncertain. Trimming stripped 0 bases from V and 4 bases from J, with 12 bases between. CDR3 length: 15 amino acids. Germline-derived CDR1 and CDR2 are SGHDN and FVKESK. The CDR3 here is CASSQDRKGRETQYF. The CDR3 nucleotides are TGTGCCAGCAGCCAAGACAGGAAAGGTAGAGAGACCCAGTACTTC.

The table lists this clone with a count of one. The V and J genes are TRBV7-6 and TRBJ2-3; tentative D call: TRBD2 (6 bases). The CDR3 runs 16 residues. The germline V and J ends were trimmed by 0 bases and 2 bases, with 12 bases remaining between them. Germline V CDR1 and CDR2: SGHVS, FNYEAQ. The CDR3 DNA reads TGTGCCAGCAGCTTAGCGGGGGGTAGCGCCACAGATACGCAGTATTTT. The encoded protein is CASSLAGGSATDTQYF.

The chain uses TRBV7-9 and TRBJ2-7; no firm D call. Germline CDR1 and CDR2: SEHNR and FQNEAQ (reference sequence). V lost 5 bases, J lost 5 bases, and 13 bases lay in between. This CDR3 is 13 amino acids long. The CDR3 region has the DNA TGTGCCAGCAGCCCCCTTAACCAGGACGAGCAGTACTTC. This translates into CASSPLNQDEQYF.

As for this clone: The sample holds other DNA sequences that translate to the same CDR3. This sequence joins TRBV7-2 and TRBJ2-7, with 7 bases fitting TRBD1. With V trimmed by 5 bases and J by 0 bases, 4 bases remained unmatched. This CDR3 is built from 14 residues. From germline, CDR1 is SGHTA and CDR2 FQGNSA. This CDR3 is CASSRGDSSYEQYF. The CDR3 DNA is TGTGCCAGCAGCCGAGGGGACAGCTCCTACGAGCAGTACTTC.

The rearrangement links TRBV2 to TRBJ1-2; 8 nucleotides match TRBD1. This CDR3 contains 15 residues. The V gene's germline CDR1 is SNHLY and CDR2 FYNNEI. With 6 bases clipped from V and 5 bases from J, the junction kept 11 bases outside the gene matches. DNA of the CDR3: TGTGCCAGCAGGGAGAAAACGGGACAGGTATATGGCTACACCTTC. Translating gives CASREKTGQVYGYTF.

The gene calls are TRBV27 and TRBJ2-1; D is perhaps TRBD1 or TRBD2 (6 bases each). The CDR3 length is 15 residues. Germline-derived CDR1 and CDR2 are MNHEY and SMNVEV (reference sequence). Trimming removed 4 bases from V and 0 bases from J, with 10 bases in between. The CDR3 DNA sequence: TGTGCCAGCAGTTATAGGGGGGACTCCTACAATGAGCAGTTCTTC. Its protein product is CASSYRGDSYNEQFF.

The rearrangement links TRBV27 to TRBJ2-1, with D uncertain. This CDR3 comprises 13 residues. CDR1 MNHEY and CDR2 SMNVEV come from the germline V gene (reference sequence). Trimming left V 1 base short and J 9 bases short, with 10 bases between. CDR3 in amino acids: CASSLYSEVEQFF. CDR3 bases: TGTGCCAGCAGTTTATACTCCGAGGTTGAGCAGTTCTTC.

Note on this clone: The same CDR3 arises from other DNA sequences in this sample as well. The rearrangement links TRBV9 to TRBJ1-1; D is uncertain. Germline assignment: CDR1 SGDLS and CDR2 YYNGEE. Trimming took off 0 bases at V and 1 base at J, with 7 bases between the two ends. This CDR3 has 14 amino acids. The CDR3 loop reads CASSVASENTEAFF. CDR3 sequence (DNA): TGTGCCAGCAGCGTAGCGTCGGAGAACACTGAAGCTTTCTTT.

The chain recombines TRBV7-9 with TRBJ2-4; 9 nucleotides agree with TRBD1. Germline lookup yields CDR1 SEHNR and CDR2 FQNEAQ (reference sequence). This CDR3 contains 16 residues. V was clipped by 1 base and J by 0 bases; unmatched bases: 1. CDR3 amino acids: CASSLGTGEAKNIQYF. The CDR3 nucleotides are TGTGCCAGCAGCTTAGGGACAGGGGAAGCCAAAAACATTCAGTACTTC.

This sequence joins TRBV9 and TRBJ2-3, with D perhaps TRBD2 (6 bases). Between the trimmed V and J ends, which lost 0 bases and 1 base, there was a span of 9 bases. CDR3 length: 15 amino acids. Germline V gene lookup returns CDR1 SGDLS and CDR2 YYNGEE. In DNA, the CDR3 is TGTGCCAGCAGCGTAGCGGCTAGCGGCACAGATACGCAGTATTTT. Amino acid sequence: CASSVAASGTDTQYF. Filled out from reference TRBV9 and TRBJ2-3, the complete variable domain reads DSGVTQTPKHLITATGQRVTLRCSPRSGDLSVYWYQQSLDQGLQFLIQYYNGEERAKGNILERFSAQQFPDLHSELNLSSLELGDSALYFCASSVAASGTDTQYFGPGTRLTVL.